Each of the 9 T cell receptor beta chains below was sequenced from the same sample in a study of blood T cell repertoires in COVID-19. Libraries were prepared by immunoSEQ multiplex PCR; TCRdb keeps only in-frame clonotypes and omits some of them. The sample includes 150,000 to 180,000 clones, 70% to 90% seen only once; the top ten take more than 7.5%. Input material: peripheral blood. Every receptor here comes from a woman aged 55-69 years with COVID-19, enrolled during active disease.

This clone was seen a single time. The chain uses TRBV10-3 and TRBJ2-1, with D possibly matching TRBD2 (6 bases). Between the trimmed V and J ends, which lost 4 bases and 9 bases, there was a span of 10 bases. The CDR3 has 12 amino acids. The germline V gene encodes CDR1 ENHRY and CDR2 SYGVKD. The CDR3: CAISGGGSEQFF. The CDR3 DNA follows: TGTGCCATCAGTGGTGGGGGGAGTGAGCAGTTCTTC.

The gene calls are TRBV5-1 and TRBJ1-2, with D tentatively TRBD1 (6 bases). The germline V and J ends were trimmed by 4 bases and 7 bases, with 11 bases remaining between them. This CDR3 is built from 12 residues. Germline CDR1 is SGHRS and CDR2 is YFSETQ. The CDR3 is CASSTPRGGYTF. The CDR3 DNA follows: TGCGCCAGCAGCACCCCCAGGGGTGGCTACACCTTC.

The chain uses TRBV3-1 (or the pseudogene TRBV3-2) and TRBJ1-2; 7 positions agree with TRBD1. Trimming cost V 5 bases and J 8 bases; bases outside gene matches: 8. This CDR3 comprises 13 residues. Germline CDR1 LGHDT, CDR2 YNNKEL (reference sequence). The DNA for the CDR3 is TGTGCCAGCAGCGCCCAGGGGGTTGAAGGCTACACCTTC. Translated: CASSAQGVEGYTF.

V is TRBV5-1 and J is TRBJ1-1, with 7 bases identical to TRBD1. V lost 5 bases to trimming and J lost 6 bases; unmatched junction nucleotides: 13. This CDR3 region has 15 residues. CDR1 and CDR2 from the germline V gene are SGHRS and YFSETQ. CDR3 in amino acids: CASSRAVGQDPEAFF. The CDR3 DNA is TGCGCCAGCAGTAGGGCCGTAGGACAGGACCCTGAAGCTTTCTTT.

The rearrangement uses TRBV7-3 and TRBJ1-2; 9 nucleotides align to TRBD1. Losses at the gene ends were 5 bases for V and 8 bases for J; bases not matched to a gene: 3. The CDR3 is made up of 12 amino acids. In germline, CDR1 is SGHTA, CDR2 FQGTGA. The CDR3 DNA sequence: TGTGCCAGCAGCACGGACAGGGGAGGCTACACCTTC. This gives the protein CASSTDRGGYTF.

V and J are TRBV5-6 and TRBJ1-1; D remains ambiguous. Germline CDR1 is SGHDT and CDR2 is YYEEEE. This CDR3 is 13 amino acids long. The V end was cut by 2 bases, the J end by 1 base, with 6 bases between. CDR3 sequence: CASSFGRNTEAFF. The CDR3 nucleotides read TGTGCCAGCAGCTTTGGTAGGAACACTGAAGCTTTCTTT.

This sequence joins TRBV3-1 (or the pseudogene TRBV3-2) and TRBJ1-1; D not certain. Looked up from germline, CDR1 is LGHDT and CDR2 is YNNKEL (reference sequence). Trimming stripped 3 bases from V and 1 base from J, with 9 bases between. This CDR3 has 14 amino acids. CDR3 in DNA: TGTGCCAGCAGCCAGATTCCCGGGAACACTGAAGCTTTCTTT. It specifies CASSQIPGNTEAFF.

This chain uses TRBV11-2 with TRBJ1-2; 8 nucleotides match TRBD1. The CDR3 has 14 amino acids. Per germline, CDR1 SGHAT and CDR2 FQNNGV. The trim removed 5 bases at V and 4 bases at J, leaving 6 bases unmatched. The CDR3 sequence is CASSPAGGAYGYTF. The CDR3 DNA follows: TGTGCCAGCAGCCCGGCAGGGGGCGCCTATGGCTACACCTTC.

V is TRBV11-2 and J is TRBJ2-1; 9 bases match TRBD2. The V gene's germline CDR1 is SGHAT and CDR2 FQNNGV. The CDR3 is made up of 19 amino acids. J was trimmed by 1 base and V by 4 bases; bases with no gene match: 14. The CDR3 DNA follows: TGTGCCAGCAGCTCTGCTGGGGGGCAAGGACTAGCGTCCTACAATGAGCAGTTCTTC. This sequence encodes CASSSAGGQGLASYNEQFF.